The rows below give T cell receptor beta chains drawn from one sample of a study of T cell responses to AZD1222 COVID-19 vaccine. Assay used: immunoSEQ multiplex PCR; TCRdb lists only in-frame clones, some missing. Among around 130,000 clones listed, more than 90% were seen once. The sample consisted of peripheral blood, taken 28 days after the second AZD1222 dose. These TCRs come from an adult who received the AZD1222 COVID-19 vaccine. Both conserved end residues are part of each CDR3. The order of the fields is V gene, J gene, CDR3 protein.

TRBV6-2/TRBV6-3	TRBJ2-7	CASSYRAVSWRPYEQYF
TRBV6-5	TRBJ2-5	CASSYGGLVGETQYF
TRBV3-1/TRBV3-2	TRBJ2-5	CASSPNRGGTQYF
TRBV27	TRBJ1-4	CASSVLRGTEKLFF
TRBV11-1	TRBJ2-7	CASSLAQRASYEQYF
TRBV19	TRBJ2-2	CASSMAGTTNTGELFF
TRBV7-8	TRBJ1-4	CASSFLEGPGEKLFF
TRBV4-3	TRBJ2-1	CASSQHFSSNEQFF
TRBV7-2	TRBJ2-6	CASSPDRAGSGANVLTF
TRBV14	TRBJ1-2	CASSQDMMTGEGGYTF
TRBV4-3	TRBJ1-3	CASSQSRYGNTIYF
TRBV11-3	TRBJ2-7	CASSPGLSYEQYF
TRBV30	TRBJ2-1	CAWSVDNEQFF
TRBV30	TRBJ1-6	CAWSVLRGRRAPLHF
TRBV7-8	TRBJ2-7	CASGGSYEQYF
TRBV28	TRBJ1-2	CASSTRTVYGYTF
TRBV11-2	TRBJ1-1	CASSDPGGMNTEAFF
TRBV6-6	TRBJ2-7	CASSYKGSGSYEQYF
TRBV4-3	TRBJ1-2	CASSQDSPQGGSTF
TRBV3-1/TRBV3-2	TRBJ1-2	CASSQDKDGYTF
TRBV6-6	TRBJ2-3	CASRGTTDTQYF
TRBV4-3	TRBJ1-5	CASSQDLDQPQHF
TRBV24-1	TRBJ2-5	CATSDPRRAQETQYF
TRBV2	TRBJ2-2	CASSAGRNTGELFF
TRBV18	TRBJ2-7	CASSTETYEQYF
TRBV9	TRBJ2-3	CASSPGVTGVTDTQYF
TRBV7-2	TRBJ1-6	CASSLVGGRGRNSPLHF
TRBV2	TRBJ1-2	CAIHGTEHYGYTF
TRBV5-1	TRBJ2-7	CASSWAAQYEQYF
TRBV19	TRBJ2-5	CASRPERRETQYF
TRBV11-2	TRBJ2-3	CASSPGLAGGILPTDTQYF
TRBV7-3	TRBJ2-2	CASSLNSVANTGELFF